This TCR beta chain was captured in a study of shared clonotypes between healthy human individuals (dated by TCRdb to the early 2020s). In the study overall: The cohort included three men and a couple of women between 18 and 49 years of age. Different laboratories and diverse techniques were used to prepare libraries and sequence TCR repertoires, to increase sequencing depth and limit assay-specific biases. Blood TCR repertoires of roughly five healthy adults were deeply sequenced to estimate repertoire size and the extent of clonotype sharing between individuals. For each donor, three plates each were used for CD4 naive and CD4 memory, two plates were used for CD8 naive, and one plate was used for CD8 memory. Per donor, leukapheresis produced somewhere between about 0.8 and 9 billion PBMCs. Results and caveats for the whole study, not just this receptor: The genetic and exposure-history diversity represented was limited by the small number of donors. Even with the large sequencing depth, rarefaction of the sorted-subset datasets indicated that sequencing was incomplete. When four donors were compared, the shared fraction of clonotypes was around 5% for naive CD4, approximately 3.5% for naive CD8, roughly 2.5% for memory CD4, and 0.4% for memory CD8. Pairwise subsampling indicated that sequencing depth was expected to affect the degree of clonotype sharing among donors. Compared with non-shared clonotypes, the clonotypes found in all four sorted-subset donors had higher generation probabilities. Larger estimated clonotype richness was generally found for naive subsets than for memory subsets. Sampling was restricted to blood, and TCR repertoires in tissue are likely to differ from TCR repertoires in blood.

Using the deep immunoSEQ assay, TCR CDR3 regions were amplified from genomic DNA by multiplex PCR. Genomic DNA extracted from each cell subset was distributed evenly over all wells of several immunoSEQ 96-well plates, and each plate served as one replicate. For sorted subsets, roughly 0.2 ug genomic DNA, equal to 30,000 or so T cell genomes, was loaded into each replicate PCR. The purified libraries were quantified using a Qubit 3.0 fluorometer, sized with a Bioanalyzer 2100, and then quantified again using the KAPA Library Quantification kit. A separate single-read 150-cycle Illumina NextSeq 550 flow cell was used to sequence each immunoSEQ 96-well plate. In the authors' own workflow: Because the immunoSEQ output included only junctional sequences and no quality scores, the filtering could not be the same as the filtering used for full-length reads. Sequences were annotated with PyIR, a Python wrapper for IgBLAST v1.9, using IMGT germline references to assign V/J genes and CDR3. Any read was removed if the V/J assignment was weak (E-value above 1e-6), the CDR3 was missing, or the read contained stop codons, out-of-frame junctions, or ambiguous translated residues. V3J clonotypes were defined by identical inferred V gene, J gene, and CDR3 amino acid sequence. Percentage overlap between repertoires was computed as shared unique clonotypes divided by the size of the smaller repertoire. Repertoire richness was assessed with RTK rarefaction, the Chao1 estimator, and Recon v2.1 estimates of unobserved clonotypes. Generation probabilities were computed with OLGA for all TCRbeta clonotypes obtained by the gDNA method from a handful of donors. TCRdb's version of the immuneACCESS table is confined to in-frame rearrangements and falls short of the full clone set. An unresolved V gene accounts for under half of the shortfall where checked; the remainder is of unknown origin. The D gene and trimming were derived from the DNA, and the V and J assignments and clone size from that table. In all, the sample holds 2 million to 2.5 million clones, and about 90% of those were seen once. The ten most abundant clones make up approximately 0.41% of the sample.

The donors were healthy, HIV-negative adults who had no recently reported acute infections or vaccinations. Every donor was a Caucasian adult residing in Nashville, Tennessee, USA. CD4+ T cells were enriched through magnetic negative selection, after which naive cells were positively selected on CD45RA and the remaining negative fraction served as the memory subset. Blood was collected by leukapheresis, and PBMCs were isolated by Ficoll-Histopaque density gradient centrifugation and then cryopreserved in liquid nitrogen vapor phase. Purity and quantity of every magnetically sorted T cell population were checked by analytical flow cytometry. Genomic DNA was isolated from every sorted fraction and measured by UV absorbance on a Nanodrop 2000c. As for this clone: Its antigen is not yet known. No quality values exist for individual bases; no much larger clone is one base distant.

Sequencing was performed on naive CD4+ T cells from PBMCs. The cell subset or site label on this specimen signifies: CD45RA+ positively selected. The sequence was obtained from a man between 18 and 29 years old in good health. Some clones in this sample may be carry-over from other donors' samples.

For the CDR3, the sequence is CSALDGGSPYNEQFF. DNA sequence: TGCAGCGCCCTCGACGGCGGGAGTCCCTACAATGAGCAGTTCTTC. The rearrangement joined TRBV29-1 to TRBJ2-1, with 7 bases matching TRBD2. The germline V gene encodes CDR1 SQVTM and CDR2 ANQGSEA. V trim: 7 bases; J trim: 2 bases; unmatched bases: 11. From the cysteine up to the phenylalanine, the CDR3 has a length of 15 residues. Only the CDR3 part of the read is kept: 45 bases, read in frame from the first base.